The 13 T cell receptor beta chains below come from one sample, sequenced in a study of CD8 T cells in Susac syndrome (dated by TCRdb to about 2019). Library generation was performed with the immunoSEQ multiplex PCR assay. RNA was extracted with the RNeasy kit and about 0.5 to 1 ug was reverse transcribed using random hexamers. Using fastp trimming at Q25 and MiXCR clonotype assembly, TCRdb reanalyzed the public sequencing data and kept in-frame beta chains. CDR3 protein sequences are deduplicated, and each keeps its most common genes and DNA. The sample contains about 200,000 distinct CDR3 sequences, around 96% of them found a single time. The ten largest clones take up under 0.095% of the sample. Sequencing was done on a sample of CD4+ T cells from PBMCs. The receptors derive from a human donor with multiple sclerosis.

J is TRBJ1-1 and V is TRBV15; D is unclear. This CDR3 is built from 13 residues. CDR1 and CDR2 (germline): LNHNV, YYDKDF (reference sequence). V lost 0 bases, J lost 1 base, and 3 bases lay in between. The CDR3 here is CATSRDPNTEAFF. The CDR3 region has the DNA TGTGCCACCAGCAGAGATCCGAACACTGAAGCTTTCTTT.

The chain is built from TRBV6-2 or TRBV6-3 and TRBJ2-1; D unresolved. V was cut by 9 bases and J by 9 bases, with 15 bases left in between. The CDR3 runs 12 residues. Germline-derived CDR1 and CDR2 are MNHEY and SVGEGT. The CDR3 loop reads CASTSYRIEQFF. The CDR3 DNA reads TGTGCCAGTACGAGCTACCGAATTGAGCAGTTCTTC.

The gene calls are TRBV6-2 or TRBV6-3 and TRBJ1-2, with D perhaps TRBD1 (6 bases). V lost 6 bases and J lost 2, with 16 bases in between. Germline assignment: CDR1 MNHEY and CDR2 SVGEGT. This CDR3 contains 15 residues. The DNA for the CDR3 is TGTGCCAGCAGCCTCAGGGGCCGGTGGAACTATGGCTACACCTTC. Protein product: CASSLRGRWNYGYTF.

This clonotype was counted a single time. CDR3 amino acids: CASSVAGVPNYGYTF. DNA for the CDR3: TGTGCCAGCAGCGTAGCGGGGGTCCCTAACTATGGCTACACCTTC. V and J are TRBV9 and TRBJ1-2, with D possibly TRBD1 on 5 matching bases. With 0 bases removed from V and 0 bases from J, the gap between germline ends came to 9 bases. The CDR3 is made up of 15 amino acids. Germline CDR1 is SGDLS and CDR2 is YYNGEE.

V and J are TRBV29-1 and TRBJ1-3, with no clear D. CDR3 length: 11 amino acids. CDR1 is SQVTM and CDR2 is ANQGSEA in the germline V gene. V shed 4 bases and J shed 3 bases, with 4 bases lying between them. CDR3 protein: CSVGVGNTIYF. The CDR3 region has the DNA TGCAGCGTTGGTGTTGGAAACACCATATATTTT.

The chain has TRBV29-1 and TRBJ2-7, with unresolved D. The germline V gene encodes CDR1 SQVTM and CDR2 ANQGSEA. The CDR3 length is 11 residues. Trimming took off 7 bases at V and 1 base at J, with 8 bases between the two ends. The CDR3: CSAAQSYEQYF. DNA for the CDR3: TGCAGCGCCGCGCAATCCTACGAGCAGTACTTC.

The gene calls are TRBV11-3 and TRBJ2-2; no reliable D call. This CDR3 is built from 18 residues. Trimming removed 0 bases at V and 7 bases at J, with 21 bases between. Germline assignment: CDR1 SGHNT and CDR2 YENEEA. CDR3 in amino acids: CASSLDRVTSAWGGELFF. The CDR3 DNA is TGTGCCAGCAGCTTAGATCGAGTCACGTCTGCCTGGGGCGGGGAGCTGTTTTTT.

The chain couples TRBV27 to TRBJ2-3; TRBD1 is a possible D gene (5 bases). V shed 0 bases and J shed 1 base, with 8 bases lying between them. In germline, CDR1 is MNHEY, CDR2 SMNVEV (reference sequence). CDR3 length: 15 amino acids. The DNA of the CDR3 is TGTGCCAGCAGTTTATCAAGGGGCGGCACAGATACGCAGTATTTT. This encodes CASSLSRGGTDTQYF.

The chain links TRBV20-1 to TRBJ1-2, with a possible D match to TRBD1 (6 bases). The germline V gene encodes CDR1 DFQATT and CDR2 SNEGSKA (reference sequence). The CDR3 has 14 residues. V lost 6 bases and J lost 4, with 18 bases in between. The CDR3 is CSATDWGRGYGYTF. The DNA for the CDR3 is TGCAGTGCCACCGATTGGGGGCGCGGCTATGGCTACACCTTC.

CDR3 in DNA: TGCAGCGTTGGGGGGACATTCAATTCAGAACTGTTTTTT. This translates into CSVGGTFNSELFF. The J gene is TRBJ1-4, the V gene TRBV29-1; possibly TRBD1 for D (6 bases). Germline lookup yields CDR1 SQVTM and CDR2 ANQGSEA. The V gene lost 4 bases and the J gene lost 12 bases, with 18 bases spanning the gap. The CDR3 spans 13 residues.

The chain links TRBV6-5 to TRBJ1-6; D unresolved. Germline V gene sequence: CDR1 MNHEY, CDR2 SVGAGI. The CDR3 length is 14 residues. V lost 9 bases and J lost 7, with 16 bases in between. CDR3 nucleotide sequence: TGTGCCAGTTATCCAGGACGGGGAAATTCACCCCTCCACTTT. Its translation: CASYPGRGNSPLHF.

V is TRBV29-1 and J is TRBJ2-5, with unresolved D. V dropped 3 bases and J dropped 7 bases, with 15 bases sitting between them. The CDR3 is 13 residues long. Germline assignment: CDR1 SQVTM and CDR2 ANQGSEA. The CDR3 reads CSVDPGLGGTQYF. The CDR3 coding sequence is TGCAGCGTTGACCCCGGGCTAGGCGGGACCCAGTACTTC.

The J gene is TRBJ2-5, the V gene TRBV20-1; 12 positions agree with TRBD2. Germline lookup yields CDR1 DFQATT and CDR2 SNEGSKA (reference sequence). V lost 5 bases and J lost 5; bases outside the gene matches: 12. This CDR3 has 16 residues. The CDR3 DNA reads TGCAGTGCTGACTCTAGCGGGGGGGCCTGGGAGGAGACCCAGTACTTC. This gives the protein CSADSSGGAWEETQYF.